One and the same sample provided the 14 T cell receptor beta chains below, sequenced in a study of graft-versus-host responses after intestinal transplantation. Generated by immunoSEQ multiplex PCR, the TCRdb table keeps only in-frame clones and is missing some. The sample consists of some 25,000 clones, 90% to 95% of them appearing once. The sequencing here drew on PBMCs, taken just over 29 days after intestinal transplant. The receptors here all came from a human patient who received an intestinal transplant, so some T cells may come from the graft donor.

The chain joins TRBV11-2 to TRBJ1-4; D unresolved. Trimming left V 6 bases short and J 4 bases short, with 15 bases between. Germline assignment: CDR1 SGHAT and CDR2 FQNNGV. The length of the CDR3 is 15 residues. The DNA for the CDR3 is TGTGCCAGCAGGCCGGGTAGCGCTTTTAATGAAAAACTGTTTTTT. Protein product: CASRPGSAFNEKLFF. The variable domain in full, completed from reference TRBV11-2 and TRBJ1-4, reads EAGVAQSPRYKIIEKRQSVAFWCNPISGHATLYWYQQILGQGPKLLIQFQNNGVVDDSQLPKDRFSAERLKGVDSTLKIQPAKLEDSAVYLCASRPGSAFNEKLFFGSGTQLSVL.

This chain links TRBV5-1 with TRBJ2-2; 11 bases agree with TRBD1. V lost 4 bases to trimming and J lost 3 bases; unmatched junction nucleotides: 5. The CDR3 extends over 16 amino acids. Germline CDR1 reads SGHRS; CDR2 reads YFSETQ. CDR3 protein: CASSPRTGGHTGELFF. The CDR3 DNA is TGCGCCAGCAGCCCCAGGACAGGGGGCCACACCGGGGAGCTGTTTTTT.

The chain links TRBV6-1 to TRBJ2-3; 12 nucleotides align to TRBD2. Germline V gene sequence: CDR1 MNHNS, CDR2 SASEGT. V lost 6 bases to trimming and J lost 6 bases; unmatched junction nucleotides: 7. This CDR3 has 15 amino acids. CDR3 region: CASSGLAGGPDTQYF. The DNA of the CDR3 is TGTGCCAGCAGCGGGCTAGCGGGGGGGCCGGATACGCAGTATTTT.

The chain combines TRBV11-2 with TRBJ1-1; 7 bases are shared with TRBD1. The CDR3 is 14 amino acids. J gave up 2 bases and V 5 bases, and 5 bases lay outside the gene matches. Germline loops: CDR1 SGHAT, CDR2 FQNNGV. CDR3 DNA sequence: TGTGCCAGCAGCCGGAACAGGGGAAACACTGAAGCTTTCTTT. Its translation is CASSRNRGNTEAFF.

This chain uses TRBV9 with TRBJ2-2; D is unclear. The V gene lost 0 bases and the J gene lost 5 bases, with 5 bases spanning the gap. The CDR3 is 13 amino acids. Germline V gene sequence: CDR1 SGDLS, CDR2 YYNGEE. The CDR3 region is CASSVGPTGELFF. In DNA, the CDR3 is TGTGCCAGCAGCGTAGGCCCTACCGGGGAGCTGTTTTTT. The full variable domain, rest sourced from reference TRBV9 and TRBJ2-2, is DSGVTQTPKHLITATGQRVTLRCSPRSGDLSVYWYQQSLDQGLQFLIQYYNGEERAKGNILERFSAQQFPDLHSELNLSSLELGDSALYFCASSVGPTGELFFGEGSRLTVL.

CDR3 loop: CASSLHRVSDTQYF. DNA for the CDR3: TGTGCCAGCAGCCTTCACAGGGTCTCAGATACGCAGTATTTT. The chain carries TRBV21-1 and TRBJ2-3; the table names TRBD1, a call not compared with the DNA. TRBV21-1 has pseudogene status. This CDR3 region has 14 residues.

The chain recombines TRBV9 with TRBJ1-2; no firm D call. CDR1 is SGDLS, CDR2 YYNGEE, per germline. The CDR3 has 15 residues. V dropped 2 bases and J dropped 0 bases, with 11 bases sitting between them. The CDR3 loop is CASSVLGGSNYGYTF. In DNA, the CDR3 is TGTGCCAGCAGCGTTCTGGGCGGATCTAACTATGGCTACACCTTC.

The V call is TRBV6-5, the J call TRBJ2-1, with a tentative D call TRBD2 (6 bases). Trimming shortened V by 4 bases and J by 4 bases, and 8 bases separated the two germline ends. This CDR3 region has 13 residues. Germline V gives CDR1 MNHEY, CDR2 SVGAGI. The chain's CDR3 is CASSSGLYNEQFF. CDR3 nucleotides: TGTGCCAGCAGTTCGGGACTGTACAATGAGCAGTTCTTC.

The chain recombines TRBV19 with TRBJ2-5, with 8 bases that match TRBD2. With the DNA end fitting TRBJ2-7 better, the J assignment may be wrong. Germline CDR1 is LNHDA and CDR2 is SQIVND (reference sequence). The CDR3 has 13 amino acids. The CDR3: CASSKSGSPEQYF. CDR3 nucleotides: TGTGCCAGTAGTAAGAGCGGGAGCCCCGAGCAGTACTTC.

The V call is TRBV7-6, the J call TRBJ2-1; tentatively, D is TRBD1 or TRBD2 (5 bases each). V dropped 1 base and J dropped 6 bases, with 10 bases sitting between them. The CDR3 totals 14 residues. Germline V CDR1 and CDR2: SGHVS, FNYEAQ. The CDR3 DNA reads TGTGCCAGCAGCTTAGAACTAGGGGCCAATGAGCAGTTCTTC. It yields the protein CASSLELGANEQFF.

V is TRBV11-3 and J is TRBJ2-2; D uncertain. There are 13 residues in the CDR3. CDR1 is SGHNT, CDR2 YENEEA, per germline. Deletions cut 7 bases from V and 6 bases from J, with 12 bases between. The CDR3 DNA follows: TGTGCCAGCACCGCGACTGAGCCCGGGGAGCTGTTTTTT. Its translation: CASTATEPGELFF.

This rearrangement joins TRBV6-6 to TRBJ1-3; D possibly corresponds to TRBD1 (5 bases). The CDR3 consists of 15 residues. The V gene's germline CDR1 is MNHNY and CDR2 SVGAGI (reference sequence). Between the trimmed V and J ends, which lost 4 bases and 0 bases, there was a span of 10 bases. CDR3 region: CASSSATVSGNTIYF. In DNA, the CDR3 is TGTGCCAGCAGTTCTGCGACAGTCTCTGGAAACACCATATATTTT.

The chain couples TRBV6-4 to TRBJ2-3; perhaps TRBD2 as D (6 bases). The V gene's germline CDR1 is MRHNA and CDR2 SNTAGT. V lost 4 bases and J lost 1, with 9 bases in between. The CDR3 runs 14 residues. CDR3 in DNA: TGTGCCAGCAGTGCCTTAGCGGGCACAGATACGCAGTATTTT. Translated: CASSALAGTDTQYF.

The chain combines TRBV25-1 with TRBJ2-3, with 13 bases fitting TRBD2. Per germline, CDR1 MGHDK and CDR2 SYGVNS. The trim removed 5 bases at V and 6 bases at J, leaving 8 bases unmatched. The CDR3 loop spans 16 amino acids. CDR3: CASSKQTSGRSDTQYF. In DNA form, the CDR3 reads TGTGCCAGCAGTAAACAGACTAGCGGGAGGTCGGATACGCAGTATTTT.